Listed below are T cell receptor beta chains from one sample, sequenced in a study of cytomegalovirus exposure and HLA in healthy donors. The protocol was immunoSEQ multiplex PCR, while the TCRdb copy is restricted to in-frame clones and leaves out a portion. The table lists some 110,000 clones, about 81% of them singletons, with approximately 1% in the top ten. Sequencing was carried out using PBMCs. These receptors were collected from a woman in her thirties in good health and CMV-seronegative. Both conserved end residues are part of each CDR3. Fields, in order: J gene, clone size, D gene, V gene, CDR3 protein, CDR3 DNA. The D gene is left open where the match is weak. The size entry is marked missing in some rows and otherwise reads once, few, many or a size class.

J gene: TRBJ2-3
clone size: .
D gene: .
V gene: TRBV5-4
CDR3 protein: CASSLDQGGTADTQYF
CDR3 DNA: TGTGCCAGCAGCTTGGATCAGGGAGGCACCGCAGATACGCAGTATTTT

J gene: TRBJ2-5
clone size: few
D gene: TRBD2
V gene: TRBV6-6
CDR3 protein: CASSYGLGGETQYF
CDR3 DNA: TGTGCCAGCAGTTACGGCCTCGGGGGGGAGACCCAGTACTTC

J gene: TRBJ2-1
clone size: few
D gene: TRBD2
V gene: TRBV4-3
CDR3 protein: CASSQLVAGGVPSSYNEQFF
CDR3 DNA: TGCGCCAGCAGCCAACTTGTAGCGGGAGGGGTTCCTAGCTCCTACAATGAGCAGTTCTTC

J gene: TRBJ2-3
clone size: .
D gene: .
V gene: TRBV6-1
CDR3 protein: CASNSLGADTQYF
CDR3 DNA: TGTGCCAGCAATAGTCTGGGGGCGGATACGCAGTATTTT

J gene: TRBJ1-4
clone size: .
D gene: .
V gene: TRBV5-1
CDR3 protein: CASSWGGRENEKLFF
CDR3 DNA: TGCGCCAGCAGCTGGGGGGGGAGGGAGAATGAAAAACTGTTTTTT

J gene: TRBJ1-5
clone size: .
D gene: TRBD1
V gene: TRBV5-1
CDR3 protein: CASSQGQGSQPQHF
CDR3 DNA: TGCGCCAGCAGTCAAGGACAGGGATCGCAGCCCCAGCATTTT

J gene: TRBJ2-1
clone size: once
D gene: TRBD2
V gene: TRBV7-6
CDR3 protein: CASSPRAGGANEQFF
CDR3 DNA: TGTGCCAGCAGCCCAAGGGCCGGGGGGGCCAATGAGCAGTTCTTC

J gene: TRBJ2-1
clone size: .
D gene: .
V gene: TRBV4-1
CDR3 protein: CASSQDSYEQFF
CDR3 DNA: TGCGCCAGCAGCCAAGATTCCTATGAGCAGTTCTTC

J gene: TRBJ2-1
clone size: .
D gene: TRBD2
V gene: TRBV19
CDR3 protein: CASTQVLTGGPKNEQFF
CDR3 DNA: TGTGCCAGTACCCAAGTACTGACGGGAGGGCCGAAAAATGAGCAGTTCTTC

J gene: TRBJ2-2
clone size: few
D gene: .
V gene: TRBV6-6
CDR3 protein: CASSYYADSTGELFF
CDR3 DNA: TGTGCCAGCAGTTACTATGCGGACTCAACCGGGGAGCTGTTTTTT

J gene: TRBJ1-5
clone size: .
D gene: .
V gene: TRBV30
CDR3 protein: CAWSVRGNGNQPQHF
CDR3 DNA: TGTGCCTGGAGTGTACGGGGGAATGGCAATCAGCCCCAGCATTTT